The 7 T cell receptor beta chains in this list originate from one sample, sequenced in a study of blood T cell repertoires in COVID-19 (dated by TCRdb to 2018 to 2021). Library preparation was by the immunoSEQ multiplex PCR assay. The table was pulled from immuneACCESS by TCRdb, which kept in-frame rearrangements only. Such tables lose some clones; where checked, under half of the loss comes from unresolved V genes, and the rest has no known cause. The table for this sample lists 30,000 to 40,000 clones; 83% of them were counted only once. The ten largest clones take up approximately 3.6% of the sample. Specimen: peripheral blood. These receptors were obtained from a man between 50 and 59 years old with acute or convalescent COVID-19.

The chain joins TRBV5-1 to TRBJ1-2; D remains unclear. Germline V gives CDR1 SGHRS, CDR2 YFSETQ. CDR3 length: 12 residues. With 0 bases removed from V and 8 bases from J, the gap between germline ends came to 8 bases. The CDR3 DNA follows: TGCGCCAGCAGCTTGGGGACGGGGGGCTACACCTTC. Translated, it gives CASSLGTGGYTF. Complete variable domain (other parts from reference TRBV5-1 and TRBJ1-2): KAGVTQTPRYLIKTRGQQVTLSCSPISGHRSVSWYQQTPGQGLQFLFEYFSETQRNKGNFPGRFSGRQFSNSRSEMNVSTLELGDSALYLCASSLGTGGYTFGSGTRLTVV.

CDR3 in DNA: TGTGCCAGCAACGGGGGACAGGTCAATGAGCAGTTCTTC. Encoded protein: CASNGGQVNEQFF. The genes are TRBV6-6 and TRBJ2-1, with TRBD1 identical over 8 bases. J gave up 6 bases and V 7 bases, and 5 bases lay outside the gene matches. The CDR3 spans 13 residues. Germline values: CDR1 MNHNY, CDR2 SVGAGI (reference sequence).

The gene calls are TRBV19 and TRBJ2-5; D unresolved. The CDR3 length is 14 residues. CDR1 is LNHDA and CDR2 is SQIVND in the germline V gene (reference sequence). The V end was cut by 0 bases, the J end by 4 bases, with 9 bases between. CDR3 DNA: TGTGCCAGTAGTATAGAGGCGAGGCGAGAGACCCAGTACTTC. This translates into CASSIEARRETQYF.

The CDR3 DNA sequence: TGTGCCAGCAGTTTCGGAGGACAGGGGGACTCTGGCTACACCTTC. Translation: CASSFGGQGDSGYTF. The rearrangement joins TRBV28 to TRBJ1-2, with 10 bases identical to TRBD1. The germline V gene encodes CDR1 MDHEN and CDR2 SYDVKM. CDR3 length equals 15 residues. V gave up 3 bases and J gave up 7 bases; unmatched junction bases: 8.

This clone occurred once. The DNA of the CDR3 is TGTGCCAGCTCAGGGGCGGGAAACAATGAGCAGTTCTTC. Residues: CASSGAGNNEQFF. This chain joins TRBV18 and TRBJ2-1, with a possible D match to TRBD2 (6 bases). V was pared by 5 bases and J by 5 bases, with 10 bases between. Germline V lookup: CDR1 KGHSH, CDR2 LQKENI. This CDR3 has 13 residues.

The CDR3 DNA reads as TGTGCCAGCAGTTCAAAGAAGGGACAGGCAACTAATGAAAAACTGTTTTTT. Protein sequence: CASSSKKGQATNEKLFF. The chain joins TRBV27 to TRBJ1-4; the match to TRBD1 covers 8 bases. V was pared by 4 bases and J by 0 bases, with 7 bases of the junction left unmatched. This CDR3 contains 17 residues. Germline assignment: CDR1 MNHEY and CDR2 SMNVEV (reference sequence).

V usage is TRBV5-1 and J usage is TRBJ2-5; TRBD2 aligns across 7 bases. CDR3 size: 14 residues. Per germline, CDR1 SGHRS and CDR2 YFSETQ. J was trimmed by 2 bases and V by 4 bases; bases with no gene match: 5. CDR3 DNA sequence: TGCGCCAGCAGCCTAGGGACTATACAAGAGACCCAGTACTTC. Translation gives CASSLGTIQETQYF.